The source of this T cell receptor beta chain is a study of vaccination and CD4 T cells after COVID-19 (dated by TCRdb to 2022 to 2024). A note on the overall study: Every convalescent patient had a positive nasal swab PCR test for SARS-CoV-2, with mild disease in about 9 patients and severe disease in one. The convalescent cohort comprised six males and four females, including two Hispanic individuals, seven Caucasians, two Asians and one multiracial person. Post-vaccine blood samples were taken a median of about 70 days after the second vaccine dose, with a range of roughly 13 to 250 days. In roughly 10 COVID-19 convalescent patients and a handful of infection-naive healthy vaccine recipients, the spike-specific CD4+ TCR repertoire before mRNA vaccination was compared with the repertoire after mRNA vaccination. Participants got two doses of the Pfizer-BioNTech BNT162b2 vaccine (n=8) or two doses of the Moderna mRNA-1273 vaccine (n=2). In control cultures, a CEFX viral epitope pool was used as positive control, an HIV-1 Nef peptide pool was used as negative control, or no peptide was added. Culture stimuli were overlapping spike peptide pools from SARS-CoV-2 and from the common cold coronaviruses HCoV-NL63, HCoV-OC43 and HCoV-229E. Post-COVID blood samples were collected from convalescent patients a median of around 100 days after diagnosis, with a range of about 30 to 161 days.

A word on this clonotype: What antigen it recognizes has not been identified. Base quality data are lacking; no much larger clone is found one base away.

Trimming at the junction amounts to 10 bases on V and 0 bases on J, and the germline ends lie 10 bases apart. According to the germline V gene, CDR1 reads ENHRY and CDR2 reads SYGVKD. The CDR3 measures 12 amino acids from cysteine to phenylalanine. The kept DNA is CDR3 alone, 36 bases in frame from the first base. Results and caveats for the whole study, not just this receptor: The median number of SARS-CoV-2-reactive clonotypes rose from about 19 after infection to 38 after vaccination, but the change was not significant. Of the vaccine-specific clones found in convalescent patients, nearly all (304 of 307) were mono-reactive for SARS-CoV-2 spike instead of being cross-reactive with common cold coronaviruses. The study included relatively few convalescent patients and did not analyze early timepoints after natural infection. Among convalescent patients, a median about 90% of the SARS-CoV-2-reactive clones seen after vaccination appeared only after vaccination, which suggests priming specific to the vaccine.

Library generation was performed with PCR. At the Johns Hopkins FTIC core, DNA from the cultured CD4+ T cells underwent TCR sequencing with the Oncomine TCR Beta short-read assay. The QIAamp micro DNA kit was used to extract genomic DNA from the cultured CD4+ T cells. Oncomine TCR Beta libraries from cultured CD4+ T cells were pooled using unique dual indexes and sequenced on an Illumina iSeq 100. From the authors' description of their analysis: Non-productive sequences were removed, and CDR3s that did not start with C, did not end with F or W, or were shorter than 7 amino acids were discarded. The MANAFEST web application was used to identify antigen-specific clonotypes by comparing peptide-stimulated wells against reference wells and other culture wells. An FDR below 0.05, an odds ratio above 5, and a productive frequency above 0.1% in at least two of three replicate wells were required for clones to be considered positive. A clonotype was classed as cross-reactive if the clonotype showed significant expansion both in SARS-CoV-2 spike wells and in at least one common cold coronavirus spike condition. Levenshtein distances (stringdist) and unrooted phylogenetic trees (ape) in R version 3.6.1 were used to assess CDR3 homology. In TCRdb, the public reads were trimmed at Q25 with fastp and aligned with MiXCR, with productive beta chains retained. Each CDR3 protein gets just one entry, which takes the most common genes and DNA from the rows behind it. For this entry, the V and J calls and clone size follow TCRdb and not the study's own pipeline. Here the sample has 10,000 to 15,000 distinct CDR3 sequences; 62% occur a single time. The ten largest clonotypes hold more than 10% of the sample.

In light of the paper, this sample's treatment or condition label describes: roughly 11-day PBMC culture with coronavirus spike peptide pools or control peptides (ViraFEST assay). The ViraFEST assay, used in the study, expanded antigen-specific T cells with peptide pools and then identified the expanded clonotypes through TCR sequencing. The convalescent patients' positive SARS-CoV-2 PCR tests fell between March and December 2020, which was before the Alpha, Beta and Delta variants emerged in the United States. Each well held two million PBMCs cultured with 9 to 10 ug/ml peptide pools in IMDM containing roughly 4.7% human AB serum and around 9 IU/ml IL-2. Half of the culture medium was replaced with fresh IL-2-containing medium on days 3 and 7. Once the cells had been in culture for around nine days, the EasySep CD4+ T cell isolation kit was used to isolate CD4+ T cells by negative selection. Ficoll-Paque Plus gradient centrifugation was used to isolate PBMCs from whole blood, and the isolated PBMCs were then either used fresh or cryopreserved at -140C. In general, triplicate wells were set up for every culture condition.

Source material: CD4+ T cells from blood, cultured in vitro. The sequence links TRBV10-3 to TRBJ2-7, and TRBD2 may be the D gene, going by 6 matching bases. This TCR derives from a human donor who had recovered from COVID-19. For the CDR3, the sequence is CASSGGSYEQYF. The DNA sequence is TGTGCCAGCTCCGGGGGCTCCTACGAGCAGTACTTC.